The 2 T cell receptor beta chains presented below share a single source sample, sequenced in a study of response to subunit inactivated influenza vaccine. TCRdb itself ran the RT-PCR reads through MiXCR, one entry per CDR3 protein. The repertoire consists of 450,000 to 550,000 distinct CDR3 sequences, with less than 30% occurring once and the leading ten covering around 2%. The specimen comprised CD4+ T cells sorted from PBMCs, sampled roughly 5 days after vaccination. The receptor source for this set is a man between 45 and 60 years old who received an inactivated influenza vaccine.

This clonotype turned up a few times. J is TRBJ2-2 and V is TRBV4-3; D is undetermined. The CDR3 spans 16 residues. Germline CDR1 and CDR2: LGHNA and YSLEER. The V and J ends lost 1 base and 1 base respectively, with 10 bases between them. The CDR3 sequence: CASSQALPGNTGELFF. Here the CDR3 DNA reads TGCGCCAGCAGCCAAGCGCTTCCCGGGAACACCGGGGAGCTGTTTTTT.

The sample holds a few counts of this clonotype. The chain joins TRBV5-5 to TRBJ2-2; D not resolved. Trimming pared 1 base from V and 3 bases from J, leaving 16 bases between. The CDR3 is 17 residues long. Germline CDR1 SGHKS, CDR2 YYEKEE (reference sequence). The CDR3, as DNA: TGTGCCAGCAGCTTGCGGATAATACAGATAGACACCGGGGAGCTGTTTTTT. Translated: CASSLRIIQIDTGELFF.